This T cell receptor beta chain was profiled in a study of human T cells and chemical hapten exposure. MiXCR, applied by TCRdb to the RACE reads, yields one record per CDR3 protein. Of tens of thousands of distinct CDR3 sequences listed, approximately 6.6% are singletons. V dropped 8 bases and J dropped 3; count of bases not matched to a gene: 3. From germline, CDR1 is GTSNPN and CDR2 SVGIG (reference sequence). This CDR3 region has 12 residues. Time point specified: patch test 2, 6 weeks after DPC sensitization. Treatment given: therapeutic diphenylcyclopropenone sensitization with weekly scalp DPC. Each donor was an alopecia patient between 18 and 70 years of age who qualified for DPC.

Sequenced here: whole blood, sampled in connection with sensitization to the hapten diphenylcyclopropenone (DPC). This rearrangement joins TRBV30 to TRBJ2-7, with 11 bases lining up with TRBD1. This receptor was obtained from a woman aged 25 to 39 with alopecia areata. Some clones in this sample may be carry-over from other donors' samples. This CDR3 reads CAGDRGNYEQYF. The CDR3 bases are TGTGCCGGGGACAGGGGGAACTACGAGCAGTACTTC. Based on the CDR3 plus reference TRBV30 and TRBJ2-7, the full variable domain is SQTIHQWPATLVQPVGSPLSLECTVEGTSNPNLYWYRQAAGRGLQLLFYSVGIGQISSEVPQNLSASRPQDRQFILSSKKLLLSDSGFYLCAGDRGNYEQYFGPGTRLTVT.